This TCR beta chain was documented in a study of post-analysis software for immune sequencing data. Findings of the study overall: Patients showed TRBV5-6, TRBV5-1 and TRBV20-1 among roughly five TRBV segments more frequent than in controls. Batch-matched samples strongly co-clustered by F measure.

Looked up from germline, CDR1 is MNHEY and CDR2 is SMNVEV (reference sequence). Trimming shortened V by 8 bases and J by 3 bases, and 19 bases separated the two germline ends. The CDR3 runs 15 residues. A word on this clonotype: The antigen remains undetermined.

The TCR beta cDNA libraries carried unique molecular identifiers. With about 0.95 to 11 million T cells as the source, some 510,000 cDNA molecules resulted. TCRdb re-called the PCR reads with MiXCR, one entry per CDR3 protein. The sample has around 770,000 distinct CDR3 sequences; 46% are singletons. This rearrangement joins TRBV27 to TRBJ1-1, with a weak D call TRBD1 (5 bases). The TCR was taken from a girl under 18 with multiple sclerosis. Sequenced: blood. CDR3 residues: CASEPGGGVDTEAFF. The CDR3 DNA reads as TGTGCCAGCGAACCGGGGGGTGGTGTGGACACTGAAGCTTTCTTT.